This TCR beta chain was recovered during a study of blood T cell repertoires in COVID-19. As for the study in general: Material from acute and convalescent COVID-19 was sourced from the United States, Italy and Spain.

CDR3 length equals 16 residues. Germline CDR1 is LGHNA and CDR2 is YSLEER. Trimming pared 3 bases from V and 4 bases from J, leaving 15 bases between. Authors' methods: Estimation of nucleated cell counts relied on the amplification of reference gene primers. TCRdb's table, derived via immunoSEQ multiplex PCR, lists solely in-frame clones and lacks some. Clonal size and the V and J genes are those of that table, whereas D and trimming came from the DNA. The profile shows approximately 62,000 clones, roughly 72% of them singletons. The chain combines TRBV4-3 with TRBJ2-2; no clear D gene. The receptor comes from a woman between 50 and 59 years old with active or convalescent COVID-19. Sequenced material: peripheral blood. As DNA, the CDR3 is TGCGCCAGCAGCCAGGATCACCAGGTCAGCACCGGGGAGCTGTTTTTT. Its protein product is CASSQDHQVSTGELFF.